These 27 T cell receptor beta chains share one sample of origin, sequenced in a study of cytomegalovirus exposure and HLA in healthy donors. The PCR used 60 Vbeta and 13 Jbeta primers. Profiling relied on immunoSEQ multiplex PCR, and the TCRdb table lists in-frame clones only, not all of them. The repertoire holds 110,000 to 150,000 clones, with around 75% as singletons. Material: PBMCs. These receptors were collected from a woman in her 30s in good health and CMV-seronegative.

The rearrangement joins TRBV5-1 to TRBJ2-1, with 11 bases aligning to TRBD2. This CDR3 is built from 18 residues. The germline V gene has CDR1 SGHRS and CDR2 YFSETQ. With 4 bases clipped from V and 4 bases from J, the junction kept 13 bases outside the gene matches. The CDR3 spells CASSPWPPSGGLYNEQFF. The CDR3 DNA is TGCGCCAGCAGCCCGTGGCCCCCTAGCGGGGGGTTATACAATGAGCAGTTCTTC. Looking up the rest from reference TRBV5-1 and TRBJ2-1 gives the full variable domain: KAGVTQTPRYLIKTRGQQVTLSCSPISGHRSVSWYQQTPGQGLQFLFEYFSETQRNKGNFPGRFSGRQFSNSRSEMNVSTLELGDSALYLCASSPWPPSGGLYNEQFFGPGTRLTVL.

The chain joins TRBV5-1 to TRBJ2-7, with D maybe TRBD1 (5 bases). The ends were cut back, 4 bases at V and 5 bases at J, with 25 bases in the middle. CDR1 is SGHRS, CDR2 YFSETQ, per germline. The CDR3 extends over 17 amino acids. For the CDR3, the DNA is TGCGCCAGCAGCACAACCTCCAGGGCCGCCGGTTTGAACGAGCAGTACTTC. It specifies CASSTTSRAAGLNEQYF.

V gene TRBV7-2 combines with J gene TRBJ2-3; 14 bases align to TRBD2. The CDR3 has 17 residues. Germline V lookup: CDR1 SGHTA, CDR2 FQGNSA. V lost 5 bases, J lost 2 bases, and 6 bases stayed unmatched. CDR3 DNA: TGTGCCAGCAGCCAAGGGACTAGCGGGGGATACACAGATACGCAGTATTTT. Translated: CASSQGTSGGYTDTQYF.

This clone has a handful of counts. The V call is TRBV28, the J call TRBJ1-3, with 9 bases fitting TRBD1. The CDR3 length is 16 residues. Germline V gives CDR1 MDHEN, CDR2 SYDVKM. V lost 2 bases and J lost 4; bases outside the gene matches: 6. CDR3 in amino acids: CASSLIGTGWGNTIYF. The DNA for the CDR3 is TGTGCCAGCAGTTTAATAGGGACAGGGTGGGGAAACACCATATATTTT.

The rearrangement links TRBV19 to TRBJ1-5; D unresolved. CDR3 length: 13 residues. Germline lookup yields CDR1 LNHDA and CDR2 SQIVND (reference sequence). The V gene lost 5 bases and the J gene lost 6 bases, with 11 bases spanning the gap. The CDR3 DNA follows: TGTGCCAGTAGTTTTAGTCAGGTTCAGCCCCAGCATTTT. It translates to CASSFSQVQPQHF. The full variable domain, in which reference TRBV19 and TRBJ1-5 provide the parts outside the CDR3, is DGGITQSPKYLFRKEGQNVTLSCEQNLNHDAMYWYRQDPGQGLRLIYYSQIVNDFQKGDIAEGYSVSREKKESFPLTVTSAQKNPTAFYLCASSFSQVQPQHFGDGTRLSIL.

The rearrangement uses TRBV2 and TRBJ1-2; D call uncertain. This CDR3 region has 13 residues. Deletions cut 1 base from V and 8 bases from J, with 11 bases between. Germline V gene sequence: CDR1 SNHLY, CDR2 FYNNEI. In DNA, the CDR3 is TGTGCCAGCAGTGAAGACCGCGGTGGAGGCTACACCTTC. Translating gives CASSEDRGGGYTF.

The chain recombines TRBV28 with TRBJ1-2; 7 bases match TRBD1. The CDR3 has 11 amino acids. V was pared by 4 bases and J by 7 bases, with 0 bases of the junction left unmatched. Looked up from germline, CDR1 is MDHEN and CDR2 is SYDVKM. CDR3 coding DNA: TGTGCCAGCAGTTGGACAGGTGGCTACACCTTC. Its translation: CASSWTGGYTF.

The chain combines TRBV29-1 with TRBJ1-1; the D is unclear. CDR3 length: 12 amino acids. The ends were cut back, 0 bases at V and 9 bases at J, with 11 bases in the middle. Germline V gives CDR1 SQVTM, CDR2 ANQGSEA. CDR3 in amino acids: CSVEDRGSQAFF. In DNA form, the CDR3 reads TGCAGCGTTGAAGATCGCGGTTCTCAAGCTTTCTTT. Full variable domain (outside the CDR3, taken from reference TRBV29-1 and TRBJ1-1): SAVISQKPSRDICQRGTSLTIQCQVDSQVTMMFWYRQQPGQSLTLIATANQGSEATYESGFVIDKFPISRPNLTFSTLTVSNMSPEDSSIYLCSVEDRGSQAFFGQGTRLTVV.

In this sample, this clone turned up once. The V call is TRBV9, the J call TRBJ2-2; tentatively, D is TRBD2 (5 bases). The CDR3 runs to 15 residues. V lost 5 bases and J lost 4, with 15 bases in between. Germline-derived CDR1 and CDR2 are SGDLS and YYNGEE. The CDR3 protein is CASRLPGSGTGELFF. The CDR3 DNA follows: TGTGCCAGCAGATTACCGGGATCGGGCACCGGGGAGCTGTTTTTT. Combining the CDR3 with reference TRBV9 and TRBJ2-2 gives the whole variable domain DSGVTQTPKHLITATGQRVTLRCSPRSGDLSVYWYQQSLDQGLQFLIQYYNGEERAKGNILERFSAQQFPDLHSELNLSSLELGDSALYFCASRLPGSGTGELFFGEGSRLTVL.

The chain has TRBV9 and TRBJ2-5; 8 bases are a match to TRBD2. This CDR3 comprises 16 residues. Germline loops: CDR1 SGDLS, CDR2 YYNGEE. V lost 1 base to trimming and J lost 3 bases; unmatched junction nucleotides: 8. CDR3 loop: CASSVRPSGGKETQYF. Written as DNA, the CDR3 is TGTGCCAGCAGCGTAAGACCCAGCGGGGGTAAAGAGACCCAGTACTTC.

This clone was seen only a few times. This chain uses TRBV6-6 with TRBJ1-4, with D possibly matching TRBD1 (6 bases). Germline values: CDR1 MNHNY, CDR2 SVGAGI (reference sequence). The V and J ends lost 8 bases and 7 bases respectively, with 20 bases between them. The CDR3 is 15 amino acids. CDR3 coding DNA: TGTGCCAGCCTACCCACGACAGGACGACTTGAAAAACTGTTTTTT. This encodes CASLPTTGRLEKLFF.

For this clone: Germline and junction disagree at one end, which may indicate a read error. The chain is built from TRBV7-9 and TRBJ2-5, with TRBD1 matching 11 bases. Germline V gene data show CDR1 as SEHNR and CDR2 as FQNEAQ (reference sequence). The CDR3 contains 16 residues. In DNA, the CDR3 is TGTTCCAGCAGCCGAACCCGGGGACAGGGGGAAGAGACCCAGTACTTC. Residues: CSSSRTRGQGEETQYF.

This clone appeared many times. J is TRBJ2-7 and V is TRBV5-6; 11 bases align to TRBD1. V shed 4 bases, J shed 6 bases, and the junction held 3 bases outside the gene matches. The germline gives CDR1 SGHDT, CDR2 YYEEEE. CDR3 length: 13 amino acids. The CDR3 bases are TGTGCCAGCAGCCCGGACAGGGGGCTCGAGCAGTACTTC. Protein sequence: CASSPDRGLEQYF.

V is TRBV19 and J is TRBJ1-2; 9 nucleotides match TRBD1. V dropped 9 bases and J dropped 7; count of bases not matched to a gene: 9. Germline assignment: CDR1 LNHDA and CDR2 SQIVND (reference sequence). This CDR3 has 13 residues. CDR3 nucleotides: TGTGCCAGCCGACCGGACAGGGGATTTGGCTACACCTTC. It codes for CASRPDRGFGYTF.

J is TRBJ1-6 and V is TRBV9, with a weak D call TRBD1 (6 bases). The ends were cut back, 1 base at V and 8 bases at J, with 10 bases in the middle. The germline CDR1 and CDR2 sequences are SGDLS and YYNGEE. CDR3 size: 14 residues. The CDR3 sequence is CASSVQGKDSPLHF. The DNA for the CDR3 is TGTGCCAGCAGCGTACAGGGGAAGGATTCACCCCTCCACTTT.

Comments on this clone: Germline and junction disagree at one end, which may indicate a read error. The chain combines TRBV6-6 with TRBJ2-5; TRBD1 might be the D (6 bases). Germline V gene lookup returns CDR1 MNHNY and CDR2 SVGAGI (reference sequence). The CDR3 sequence is 14 residues long. CDR3 nucleotides: TGTGCCAGCAGAAAAGGACAGAACCAAGGGACCCAGTACTTC. Protein: CASRKGQNQGTQYF.

The CDR3 loop reads CASSTDRGNSPLHF. The CDR3 region has the DNA TGTGCCAGCAGCACAGACAGGGGTAATTCACCCCTCCACTTT. V gene TRBV9 combines with J gene TRBJ1-6, with 8 bases fitting TRBD1. Trimming took 4 bases from V and 6 from J; bases not matched to a gene: 3. From germline, CDR1 is SGDLS and CDR2 YYNGEE. The CDR3 runs to 14 residues.

The chain couples TRBV10-3 to TRBJ2-1; possibly TRBD2 for D (5 bases). The CDR3 has 14 amino acids. Germline assignment: CDR1 ENHRY and CDR2 SYGVKD. The ends were cut back, 4 bases at V and 4 bases at J, with 11 bases in the middle. For the CDR3, the DNA is TGTGCCATCAGTGGCGGCCCGGGGTACAATGAGCAGTTCTTC. The encoded protein is CAISGGPGYNEQFF.

This clone was detected only a few times. The chain uses TRBV28 and TRBJ2-7; the match to TRBD2 covers 7 bases. Germline V gives CDR1 MDHEN, CDR2 SYDVKM. V shed 3 bases and J 0 bases; nucleotides not matched to a gene: 5. This CDR3 region has 15 residues. For the CDR3, the DNA is TGTGCCAGCAGTTTGCGCGGGAGCACCTCCTACGAGCAGTACTTC. It yields the protein CASSLRGSTSYEQYF.

This chain links TRBV9 with TRBJ2-3, with 7 bases aligning to TRBD2. The CDR3 has 18 residues. V shed 2 bases and J 2 bases; nucleotides not matched to a gene: 14. CDR1 is SGDLS, CDR2 YYNGEE, per germline. The chain's CDR3 is CASSVALAASGHTDTQYF. The CDR3 bases are TGTGCCAGCAGCGTCGCGTTAGCGGCTAGCGGACACACAGATACGCAGTATTTT.

CDR3 coding DNA: TGTGCCAGCAGTGGGGTTGGACTAGCGGGGGTTCTAGGGACCCAGTACTTC. It encodes CASSGVGLAGVLGTQYF. The chain couples TRBV6-1 to TRBJ2-5; 13 bases are shared with TRBD2. The CDR3 is 17 residues long. Germline lookup yields CDR1 MNHNS and CDR2 SASEGT. Germline trimming cut 4 bases from V and 7 bases from J; bases unmatched to any gene: 12.

The genes are TRBV6-5 and TRBJ1-1; D not resolved. In germline, CDR1 is MNHEY, CDR2 SVGAGI. This CDR3 contains 14 residues. Deletions cut 6 bases from V and 3 bases from J, with 14 bases between. The CDR3: CASSSPGRYTEAFF. As DNA, the CDR3 is TGTGCCAGCAGCAGCCCTGGGAGGTACACTGAAGCTTTCTTT.

The gene calls are TRBV7-6 and TRBJ2-6; weak D call: TRBD2 (5 bases). Trimming removed 1 base from V and 2 bases from J, with 9 bases in between. In germline, CDR1 is SGHVS, CDR2 FNYEAQ. The CDR3 length is 16 residues. The CDR3 region has the DNA TGTGCCAGCAGCTTAGTCGACGGGGCTGGGGCCAACGTCCTGACTTTC. The encoded protein is CASSLVDGAGANVLTF.

This chain joins TRBV11-1 and TRBJ1-1; a weak D match, TRBD1 (5 bases). The CDR3 loop spans 14 amino acids. Germline V CDR1 and CDR2: SGHAT, FQDESV (reference sequence). V was cut by 5 bases and J by 5 bases, with 15 bases left in between. CDR3 in DNA: TGTGCCAGCAGCCCTCGGGGGGGGAGGACTGAAGCTTTCTTT. This encodes CASSPRGGRTEAFF.

The chain is built from TRBV30 and TRBJ2-7, with 7 positions matching TRBD1. V trimming: 5 bases; J trimming: 3 bases; junction bases outside the gene matches: 7. Germline assignment: CDR1 GTSNPN and CDR2 SVGIG (reference sequence). The CDR3 is made up of 13 amino acids. CDR3 residues: CAWGNRGVYEQYF. The CDR3 coding sequence is TGTGCCTGGGGGAACAGGGGAGTCTACGAGCAGTACTTC.

The genes are TRBV7-9 and TRBJ1-2, with D possibly TRBD1 on 6 matching bases. Per germline, CDR1 SEHNR and CDR2 FQNEAQ (reference sequence). V was cut by 5 bases and J by 3 bases, with 7 bases left in between. The CDR3 totals 12 residues. CDR3 DNA sequence: TGTGCCAGCAGCCCAGGGGACTATGGCTACACCTTC. The encoded protein is CASSPGDYGYTF.

The chain carries TRBV11-2 and TRBJ2-3; TRBD1 is a possible D gene (6 bases). The CDR3 is 15 residues long. CDR1 is SGHAT, CDR2 FQNNGV, per germline. The V and J ends lost 2 bases and 2 bases respectively, with 11 bases between them. Here the CDR3 DNA reads TGTGCCAGCAGCTTAAGGGGGATGTACACAGATACGCAGTATTTT. Protein sequence: CASSLRGMYTDTQYF.